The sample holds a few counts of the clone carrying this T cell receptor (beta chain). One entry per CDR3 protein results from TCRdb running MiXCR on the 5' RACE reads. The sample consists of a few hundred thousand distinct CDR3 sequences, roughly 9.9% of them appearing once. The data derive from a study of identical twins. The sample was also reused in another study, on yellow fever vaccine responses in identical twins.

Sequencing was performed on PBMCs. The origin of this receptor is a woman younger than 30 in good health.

Here the CDR3 reads CASSYLSEQFF. In DNA, the CDR3 is TGTGCCAGCAGTTATCTAAGTGAGCAGTTCTTC. This rearrangement joins TRBV6-5 to TRBJ2-1, with D hard to call. The CDR3 runs to 11 residues. V gave up 3 bases and J gave up 9 bases, with 6 bases separating them. Germline lookup yields CDR1 MNHEY and CDR2 SVGAGI.